Sequencing of this T cell receptor beta chain was carried out in a study of blood T cell repertoires in COVID-19. Background on the study: Donors in the United States, Italy and Spain gave samples during acute or convalescent COVID-19. T cells, B-cell-depleted T cells, or PBMCs provided the cDNA or gDNA that served as material.

Participant-reported clinical history was the basis for cohort assignment. Libraries were prepared by immunoSEQ multiplex PCR; TCRdb keeps only in-frame clonotypes and omits some of them. The sample yields about 210,000 clones, approximately 86% seen once. V dropped 6 bases and J dropped 1 base, with 9 bases sitting between them. CDR1 is MNHNY and CDR2 is SVGAGI in the germline V gene (reference sequence). This CDR3 has 13 residues. The chain links TRBV6-6 to TRBJ1-2, with D hard to call. The TCR sequence derives from a woman between 40 and 55 years old in a cohort exposed to, infected with or recovered from COVID-19 (not recorded which). The sample taken for sequencing was PBMCs or T cells enriched from blood (not recorded which). The CDR3 here is CASSLRGNYGYTF. Written as DNA, the CDR3 is TGTGCCAGCAGCCTCCGGGGTAACTATGGCTACACCTTC.